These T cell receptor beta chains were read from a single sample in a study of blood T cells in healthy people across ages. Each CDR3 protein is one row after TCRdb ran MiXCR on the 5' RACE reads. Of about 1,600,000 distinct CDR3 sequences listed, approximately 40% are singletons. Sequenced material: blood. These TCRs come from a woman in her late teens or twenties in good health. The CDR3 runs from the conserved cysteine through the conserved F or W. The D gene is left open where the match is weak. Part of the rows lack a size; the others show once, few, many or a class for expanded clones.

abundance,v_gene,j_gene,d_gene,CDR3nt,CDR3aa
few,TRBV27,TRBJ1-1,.,TGTGCCAGCAAGGCTAACACTGAAGCTTTCTTT,CASKANTEAFF
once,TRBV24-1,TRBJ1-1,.,TGTGCCACCAGTGATTTAAGGGGTGAAGCTTTCTTT,CATSDLRGEAFF
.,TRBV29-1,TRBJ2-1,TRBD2,TGCAGCGTTGACCTTAGCGGGAGGGATAAATACAATGAGCAGTTCTTC,CSVDLSGRDKYNEQFF
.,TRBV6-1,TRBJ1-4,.,TGTGCCAGCAGTGAAGAGCCCTCATGGGTAAATGAAAAACTGTTTTTT,CASSEEPSWVNEKLFF
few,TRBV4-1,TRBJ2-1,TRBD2,TGCGCCAGCAGCCGACTAGCGGGGGGAGTCACCTACAATGAGCAGTTCTTC,CASSRLAGGVTYNEQFF
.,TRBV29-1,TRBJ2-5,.,TGCAGCGTTGAAGGGCGACTGGCCCCGGAGACCCAGTACTTC,CSVEGRLAPETQYF
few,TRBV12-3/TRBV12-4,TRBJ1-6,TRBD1,TGTGCCAGCAGTTCAGAGGCGACAGGGAAGGCGGGGAATTCACCCCTCCACTTT,CASSSEATGKAGNSPLHF
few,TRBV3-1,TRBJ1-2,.,TGTGCCAGCACCCCCCGGGACCTTAACTATGGCTACACCTTC,CASTPRDLNYGYTF
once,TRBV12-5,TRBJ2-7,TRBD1,TGTGCTAGTGGTTTGGCTTGGACAGGGGCACTGTACGAGCAGTACTTC,CASGLAWTGALYEQYF
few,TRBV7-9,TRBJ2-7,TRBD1,TGTGCCAGCAGTTTGGACAGGGTAGCCTCCTACGAGCAGTACTTC,CASSLDRVASYEQYF
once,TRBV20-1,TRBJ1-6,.,TGCAGTGCTAGGGTGAGCTCCTATAATTCACCCCTCCACTTT,CSARVSSYNSPLHF
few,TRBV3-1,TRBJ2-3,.,TGTGCCAGCAGCCAAGCCGGGATTGCGCAGTATTTT,CASSQAGIAQYF
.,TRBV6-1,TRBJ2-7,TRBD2,TGTGCCAGCAGCCTGACTAGCAGCTTACCATACGAGCAGTACTTC,CASSLTSSLPYEQYF
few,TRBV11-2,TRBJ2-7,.,TGTGCCAGCACCTTAGGGCTAAGCTCCTACGAGCAGTACTTC,CASTLGLSSYEQYF
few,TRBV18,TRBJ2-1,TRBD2,TGTGCCAGCTCACCTACGGGACTAGCGGGGGACGGGCAGTTCTTC,CASSPTGLAGDGQFF
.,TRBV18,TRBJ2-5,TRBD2,TGTGCCAGCTCACCCGCTAGCGGTCCTCAAGAGACCCAGTACTTC,CASSPASGPQETQYF
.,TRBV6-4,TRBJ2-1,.,TGTGCCAGCATTTTCCTAGATAAGGATGAGCAGTTCTTC,CASIFLDKDEQFF
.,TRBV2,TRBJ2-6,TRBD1,TGTGCCAGCAGGGGCGGGACAGGGGGCTACCAAAGCTCTGGGGCCAACGTCCTGACTTTC,CASRGGTGGYQSSGANVLTF
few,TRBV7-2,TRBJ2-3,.,TGTGCCAGCAGCTTGGTCCTGGGAGATACGCAGTATTTT,CASSLVLGDTQYF
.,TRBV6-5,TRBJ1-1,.,TGTGCCAGCAGTTACCAAGGGCGGGGGGCTCCTGAAGCTTTCTTT,CASSYQGRGAPEAFF
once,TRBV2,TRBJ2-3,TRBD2,TGTGCCAGCAGTCCCGGCAGCGGGAGTTGGACAGATACGCAGTATTTT,CASSPGSGSWTDTQYF
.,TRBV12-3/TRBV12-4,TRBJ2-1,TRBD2,TGTGCCAGCGGCCTTAGGGCTAGCGGGAATGAGCAGTTCTTC,CASGLRASGNEQFF
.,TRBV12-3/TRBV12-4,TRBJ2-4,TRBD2,TGTGCCAGCAGTTTCGGGGGGGGGACATTAGCCAAAAACATTCAGTACTTC,CASSFGGGTLAKNIQYF
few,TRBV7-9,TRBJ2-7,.,TGTGCCAGCACCTTAATCGGTAAAGGCTACGAGCAGTACTTC,CASTLIGKGYEQYF